These T cell receptor beta chains were read from a single sample in a study of blood T cell repertoires in COVID-19. Clones were sequenced by immunoSEQ multiplex PCR, and TCRdb holds only the in-frame ones, with some missing. The table lists approximately 240,000 clones, roughly 90% of them singletons, with about 6% in the top ten. Sequenced material: PBMCs or T cells enriched from blood (not recorded which). These receptors were obtained from a woman aged 25 to 39 with acute COVID-19. The CDR3 runs from the conserved cysteine through the conserved F or W. D genes are given only for firm matches. Only some rows state a clone size, as once, few, many or a class for expanded clones.

17	.	TRBJ2-1	.	TRBV12-5	CASGLVLPLSSYNEQFF	TGTGCTAGTGGTTTGGTCCTTCCGTTGAGCTCCTACAATGAGCAGTTCTTC
18	.	TRBJ1-6	TRBD1	TRBV28	CASSPPGQGIPYNSPLHF	TGTGCCAGCAGTCCTCCGGGACAGGGGATACCATATAATTCACCCCTCCACTTT
14	.	TRBJ2-1	TRBD1	TRBV19	CASSIGQGSNEQFF	TGTGCCAGTAGTATCGGACAGGGTAGCAATGAGCAGTTCTTC
13	.	TRBJ1-1	TRBD1	TRBV7-9	CASSGGQGLIAFF	TGTGCCAGCAGCGGGGGACAGGGTCTCATAGCTTTCTTT
14	few	TRBJ2-7	TRBD1	TRBV9	CASSPGGRENEQYF	TGTGCCAGCAGCCCAGGGGGTAGGGAGAACGAGCAGTACTTC
17	.	TRBJ2-1	TRBD1	TRBV7-6	CASSQTPGQGSYNEQFF	TGTGCCAGCAGCCAAACTCCGGGACAGGGGAGTTACAATGAGCAGTTCTTC
11	.	TRBJ2-7	TRBD2	TRBV28	CASTAGVEQYF	TGTGCCAGCACGGCGGGAGTCGAGCAGTACTTC
15	.	TRBJ2-1	TRBD2	TRBV9	CASSAPGLPDNEQFF	TGTGCCAGCAGCGCTCCGGGACTACCAGACAATGAGCAGTTCTTC
18	.	TRBJ1-4	.	TRBV21-1	CASSKEDRLWANREKLFF	TGTGCCAGCAGCAAAGAGGACAGGCTTTGGGCAAATCGTGAAAAACTGTTTTTT
16	few	TRBJ2-6	.	TRBV9	CASSPRLSSGANVLTF	TGTGCCAGCAGCCCAAGACTGAGCTCTGGGGCCAACGTCCTGACTTTC
13	.	TRBJ1-1	.	TRBV14	CASSQSGPLRSFF	TGTGCCAGCAGCCAAAGTGGGCCGTTAAGAAGCTTCTTT